This section outlines one T cell receptor (beta chain) sequence together with its context. Its antigen is currently not known. Base quality data are lacking; no much larger clone is found one base away. This specimen comes from a study of patients and donors after allogeneic stem cell transplantation (dated by TCRdb to the early 2020s). The CDR3 goes from the cysteine to the phenylalanine over 15 residues. Only the CDR3 DNA stays, 45 bases, in frame from base 1. V is reduced by 3 bases and J by 0 bases, leaving a spacing of 13 bases between them. Reading the germline V gene (reference sequence) gives CDR1 DFQATT and CDR2 SNEGSKA. Receptor libraries were prepared by RT-PCR. Sequencing took place on a NextSeq 550. The raw public reads went through TCRdb reprocessing: fastp at Q25, MiXCR clone calling, in-frame beta chains kept. A single entry per CDR3 protein holds the most common genes and DNA from its merged rows. This sample is represented by some 7,600 distinct CDR3 sequences; more than 9% of them were singletons. Of the sample, 52% falls within the top ten clones.

Sequenced material: blood, either unsorted or a sorted T cell fraction (not recorded which). The TCR sequence derives from a human donor who was either an allogeneic HSCT recipient or a stem cell or donor lymphocyte infusion donor (not recorded which). It is not recorded whose cells these are; they may come from a transplant donor. Recombination connected TRBV20-1 to TRBJ2-3; the D region possibly corresponds to TRBD1 (6 bases align). Here the CDR3 is given as CSASRDIESTDTQYF. The DNA reads TGCAGTGCTAGTCGGGACATAGAAAGCACAGATACGCAGTATTTT.